This TCR beta chain originates from a study of T cells in Graves' hyperthyroidism and ophthalmopathy (dated by TCRdb to the late 2010s). Regarding the research as a whole: Peripheral blood was collected at initial diagnosis, before any treatment. Prospective prediction of ophthalmopathy was tested in an independent validation cohort of fewer than 20 hyperthyroidism patients and 15 to 17 patients who later progressed to ophthalmopathy. Following sampling, methimazole starting at 30 mg daily was given to hyperthyroidism patients, and high-dose intravenous methylprednisolone was given to ophthalmopathy patients. In about six Graves' hyperthyroidism patients, the study also compared T-cell repertoires from thyroid tissue with T-cell repertoires from blood. The approximately 90 discovery patients were randomly split 7:3 into training and test sets. TCR V-J signatures able to tell the groups apart were searched for in a discovery cohort of 90 to 100 patients, of whom about 40 had Graves' ophthalmopathy and more than 55 had stable Graves' hyperthyroidism. The paper reports TCR Vbeta CDR3 sequencing of over 120 peripheral blood samples: 40 or so ophthalmopathy, fewer than 85 hyperthyroidism and roughly 17 progressor patients.

From cysteine to phenylalanine, the CDR3 is 14 amino acids long. Only the CDR3 portion is preserved as DNA: 42 bases, with reading frame beginning at the first base. V sheds 8 bases and J sheds 1 base, leaving 15 bases between their ends. The germline V gene gives CDR1 as MNHEY and CDR2 as SVGAGI. A remark on this clonotype: There is no known antigen for this receptor. No quality values exist for individual bases; no much larger clone is one base distant.

Ophthalmopathy patients had moderately to severely active disease, with a Clinical Activity Score of 3 or more, a NOSPECS grade of 4 or more, and a disease duration of less than 3 months. Patients with uncontrolled infections, other autoimmune diseases, pregnancy or lactation were excluded. Diagnoses were established on the basis of clinical symptoms, serum thyroxine and TRAb, thyroid ultrasound, and orbital computed tomography. PBMCs were separated from around 9.1 ml of fresh peripheral blood using Ficoll-Paque density gradient centrifugation. Total RNA was extracted with Trizol reagent, and quality was checked on an Agilent 2100 Bioanalyzer. Amplification of TCR beta CDR3 regions was carried out from RNA transcripts. The first round of RT-PCR for the TCR CDR3 was performed with the HTBI primer set and the Qiagen OneStep RT-PCR kit. Libraries were constructed in a second round of multiplex PCR, after which size selection and purification were performed. Sequencing of the libraries was done on an Illumina HiSeq2000 using paired-end 100 bp reads. The published analysis was carried out like this. SOAPnuke was used to process the raw data, with reads discarded if the reads contained adapters or uncalled bases, had a mean Phred below 15, or lacked an exact constant-primer or identifier match. COPE v1.2.5 was used to merge high-quality paired reads, and clonotypes were defined as unique nucleotide sequences. Clonotypes were aligned to IMGT TRBV, TRBD and TRBJ reference segments using MiTCR v1.1. Analysis was restricted to V-J combinations with a frequency above 0.0001, which covered roughly 99% of repertoires. A TCS score was defined as the ratio of F50 (clonal expansion) to E x V (chaos), with BLOSUM62-based TCRdist applied between CDR3 peptides within each V-J. Welch's t-statistics and random forest reduced roughly 500 V-J features to fewer than 15, which were used in a naive Bayes classifier (R e1071). The public reads were quality trimmed at Q25 with fastp and then assembled into clones with MiXCR by TCRdb, keeping productive beta chains. Merged by CDR3 protein, the rows form single entries marked with the most common genes and DNA. It is TCRdb's table, rather than the study itself, that gives the V and J calls and clone size. This sample holds under 250,000 distinct CDR3 sequences; about 25% were observed only once. Approximately 32% of the sample goes to the ten largest clones.

The research as a whole found: In validation, the model predicted progression to ophthalmopathy a median of about 6.8 months before onset, with roughly 70% sensitivity and just under 75% specificity. A model built on a 13 V-J signature distinguished ophthalmopathy from stable hyperthyroidism, reaching over 85% sensitivity and around 81% specificity in cross-validation and 80%/75% in testing. Most expanded thyroid clonotypes (frequency above 0.001) were also found in blood, which suggests that blood repertoires may mirror thyroid immune responses. No statistical method was used to set the sample size in advance, and investigators knew the group allocation.

This TCR was recovered from a woman in her 40s with Graves' ophthalmopathy. The sequencing input was blood. This chain joins TRBV6-5 to TRBJ2-7; the D segment could be TRBD1, given 6 matching bases. The DNA reads TGTGCCAGCCGGCTGGGACATCAATCCTACGAGCAGTACTTC. Its translation reads: CASRLGHQSYEQYF.